The sequence of this T cell receptor (beta chain) was determined in a study of T cell responses to AZD1222 COVID-19 vaccine. V was trimmed by 0 bases and J by 4 bases, leaving 9 bases between them. Germline CDR1 MNHEY, CDR2 SVGAGI. The CDR3 has 14 residues. Points on this clone: No antigen is known for it.

Findings of the study overall: A mostly white British donor set with more females was recruited, and clonal diversity was possibly underestimated.

The protocol was immunoSEQ multiplex PCR, while the TCRdb copy is restricted to in-frame clones and leaves out a portion. This sample has 200,000 or so clones, with approximately 93% found just once. The TCR comes from an adult who received the AZD1222 COVID-19 vaccine. Material: peripheral blood, obtained 28 days after the second AZD1222 dose. This rearrangement joins TRBV6-5 to TRBJ1-1; D is uncertain. CDR3 protein: CASSYSIVSTEAFF. The CDR3, as DNA: TGTGCCAGCAGTTACTCGATCGTTTCCACTGAAGCTTTCTTT.